This TCR beta chain came from a study of T cell responses to AZD1222 COVID-19 vaccine. General study findings and limits: White British ancestry dominated among donors, who included more females, and clonal diversity was possibly underestimated. When two AZD1222 doses had been given, Spike-specific TCR breadth and depth rose.

This clone has only one observation. Its target is unknown. Sequencing used immunoSEQ multiplex PCR; TCRdb keeps in-frame clones, though not all of them. This sample has roughly 67,000 clones, with over 60% found just once. V was clipped by 2 bases and J by 13 bases, with 14 bases between them. Germline V gene data show CDR1 as LGHDT and CDR2 as YNNKEL (reference sequence). This CDR3 region has 13 residues. The sample here was peripheral blood, taken on day 0 of AZD1222 vaccination. The rearrangement joins TRBV3-1 (or the pseudogene TRBV3-2) to TRBJ1-4; no reliable D call. The sequence came from an adult in good health. The CDR3 DNA reads as TGTGCCAGCAGCCAAAGTCTGTTCCGCAGACTGTTTTTT. Translated: CASSQSLFRRLFF.